Listed below are T cell receptor beta chains from one sample, sequenced in a study of beta chain features in type 1 diabetes. Assay: immunoSEQ multiplex PCR; the TCRdb copy retains only in-frame clones and omits some. Seen here are about 52,000 clones, approximately 45% observed once, and the top ten hold roughly 1.5%. Sequenced: Tregs from blood. Receptors were obtained from a young man with type 1 diabetes. Both conserved end residues are part of each CDR3. The order of the fields is V gene, clone size, D gene, J gene, CDR3 DNA, CDR3 protein. D genes are given only for firm matches. Size is stated for part of the rows, as once, few or many counts, or as a class when the clone is expanded.

TRBV4-2	once	TRBD2	TRBJ2-3	TGTGCCAGCAGCCAAGTTAATAGCGGGAGGGCAGGAGATACGCAGTATTTT	CASSQVNSGRAGDTQYF
TRBV19	.	TRBD2	TRBJ2-2	TGTGCTACCGGGGGGTTCACCGGGGAGCTGTTTTTT	CATGGFTGELFF
TRBV15	.	.	TRBJ2-3	TGTGCCACCAGCAGACAGGGCCCCGCGGCAGATACGCAGTATTTT	CATSRQGPAADTQYF
TRBV30	few	TRBD2	TRBJ2-5	TGTGCCTGGACCCCTCGCGGGAGCCGTTACTTACAAGAGACCCAGTACTTC	CAWTPRGSRYLQETQYF
TRBV30	few	.	TRBJ2-2	TGTGCCTGGAGTAAACAGGACAGGAACACCGGGGAGCTGTTTTTT	CAWSKQDRNTGELFF
TRBV28	.	TRBD2	TRBJ2-7	TGTGCCACCGGACTAGCGTTCCACGAGCAGTACTTC	CATGLAFHEQYF
TRBV29-1	few	TRBD2	TRBJ2-2	TGCAGCGCCCGAGCGGGAGGCGTGAACACCGGGGAGCTGTTTTTT	CSARAGGVNTGELFF
TRBV29-1	once	TRBD1	TRBJ1-2	TGCAGCGTTGGGGACAGGGCGATTGTTGGCTACACCTTC	CSVGDRAIVGYTF
TRBV7-2	.	.	TRBJ1-5	TGTGCCAGCAGCTTTGGGCCGGGAGATCAGCCCCAGCATTTT	CASSFGPGDQPQHF
TRBV29-1	.	.	TRBJ2-1	TGCAGCGTTACCCCGGGACTCATTTACAATGAGCAGTTCTTC	CSVTPGLIYNEQFF